These 28 T cell receptor beta chains were sequenced from one sample in a study of persistence of HIV-infected CD4 T cells (dated by TCRdb to the early 2020s). Antigen specificity for these receptors is unknown. The treatment or condition label, as the study defines it: suppressive antiretroviral therapy. Cells were stimulated with lysates of CMV-infected fibroblasts at 9 to 10 ug/mL. Memory populations depleted of antigen-responding cells were obtained by sorting nonresponding CD40L-negative CD69-negative CD45RO-high memory CD4+ T cells. The immunoSEQ hsTCRB assay version 4, run in survey mode, was used to sequence TCRbeta repertoires from genomic DNA. Drawn from immuneACCESS, this table holds only the in-frame rearrangements with V and J called that TCRdb kept. Clones are partly lost; checked studies trace under half to an unresolved V gene and leave the rest unexplained. This sample is represented by 25,000 to 30,000 clones; 82% of them were singletons. The top ten constitute around 4.6% of the sample.

The sequencing here drew on CD4+ T cells sorted from PBMCs after roughly 20-hour stimulation, taken from a patient who received antiretroviral therapy. The cell subset or site label for this specimen denotes: CD40L-CD69- CD45RO-high memory CD4 T cells not responding to CMV lysate. Receptors were obtained from an adult man with HIV who was CMV-seropositive.

The rearrangement uses TRBV2 and TRBJ2-1; no reliable D call. This CDR3 is 17 amino acids long. V was clipped by 4 bases and J by 5 bases, with 21 bases between them. In germline, CDR1 is SNHLY, CDR2 FYNNEI. The CDR3 nucleotides are TGTGCCAGCAGTGGTCCCCCACAGTGGTCAGGCGACAATGAGCAGTTCTTC. It codes for CASSGPPQWSGDNEQFF.

The chain is built from TRBV6-4 and TRBJ2-7; D ambiguous. The CDR3 sequence is 13 residues long. Trimming took 0 bases from V and 1 from J, leaving 4 bases between them. Germline V gene lookup returns CDR1 MRHNA and CDR2 SNTAGT. CDR3 in DNA: TGTGCCAGCAGTGACTCGTCGTCCTACGAGCAGTACTTC. Encoded protein: CASSDSSSYEQYF.

The gene calls are TRBV7-2 and TRBJ2-5; TRBD2 aligns across 13 bases. Per germline, CDR1 SGHTA and CDR2 FQGNSA. V shed 5 bases, J shed 4 bases, and the junction held 7 bases outside the gene matches. The CDR3 totals 16 residues. CDR3 DNA: TGTGCCAGCAGCATCAGACTAGCGGGGGGACGAGAGACCCAGTACTTC. This translates into CASSIRLAGGRETQYF.

The chain employs TRBV28 and TRBJ1-1, with D hard to call. V was clipped by 1 base and J by 1 base, with 7 bases between them. CDR3 length: 14 residues. The V gene's germline CDR1 is MDHEN and CDR2 SYDVKM. The CDR3 DNA sequence: TGTGCCAGCAGTTTATACGGGGAGAACACTGAAGCTTTCTTT. Its protein product is CASSLYGENTEAFF.

The V and J genes are TRBV5-4 and TRBJ1-2; D might be TRBD1 (6 bases). V lost 3 bases and J 2 bases, leaving 11 bases between the germline ends. This CDR3 has 14 amino acids. CDR1 is SGHNT and CDR2 is YYREEE in the germline V gene (reference sequence). The CDR3 bases are TGTGCCAGCAGCTCGGACAGAAACAACTATGGCTACACCTTC. Translated: CASSSDRNNYGYTF.

The rearrangement joins TRBV9 to TRBJ1-6, with TRBD1 as a possible D gene (5 bases). Trimming removed 5 bases at V and 7 bases at J, with 10 bases between. Germline loops: CDR1 SGDLS, CDR2 YYNGEE. The CDR3 covers 13 residues. In DNA form, the CDR3 reads TGTGCCAGCAGGAAGGGACCCAATTCACCCCTCCACTTT. Amino acids: CASRKGPNSPLHF.

The chain uses TRBV9 and TRBJ2-1; 7 bases agree with TRBD2. Germline lookup yields CDR1 SGDLS and CDR2 YYNGEE. The CDR3 runs to 15 residues. Trimming took 2 bases from V and 1 from J; bases not matched to a gene: 3. CDR3 loop: CASSVSSGSYNEQFF. The CDR3 DNA follows: TGTGCCAGCAGCGTGTCTAGCGGATCCTACAATGAGCAGTTCTTC.

The chain uses TRBV11-1 and TRBJ2-3, with 7 bases identical to TRBD2. The CDR3 consists of 13 residues. The germline CDR1 and CDR2 sequences are SGHAT and FQDESV (reference sequence). V shed 6 bases, J shed 2 bases, and the junction held 2 bases outside the gene matches. For the CDR3, the DNA is TGTGCCAGCAGGAGGGACTACACAGATACGCAGTATTTT. Translation: CASRRDYTDTQYF.

The DNA for the CDR3 is TGTGCCAGCAGCGTAGACTTCGGGGGCGTATACGAGCAGTACTTC. Translation gives CASSVDFGGVYEQYF. The chain links TRBV7-2 to TRBJ2-7; D assignment may be TRBD1 or TRBD2 (6 bases each). CDR3 length: 15 residues. Germline V gene sequence: CDR1 SGHTA, CDR2 FQGNSA. The germline V and J ends were trimmed by 5 bases and 4 bases, with 18 bases remaining between them.

This chain joins TRBV6-6 and TRBJ1-4; 7 positions agree with TRBD1. Losses at the gene ends were 8 bases for V and 4 bases for J; bases not matched to a gene: 13. This CDR3 comprises 16 residues. Germline loops: CDR1 MNHNY, CDR2 SVGAGI (reference sequence). In nucleotides, the CDR3 is TGTGCCAGCCGCCGCCAAACGGGACAGATTAATGAAAAACTGTTTTTT. It yields the protein CASRRQTGQINEKLFF.

This clone was detected only once. The chain recombines TRBV7-8 with TRBJ2-7; D uncertain. With 1 base removed from V and 7 bases from J, the gap between germline ends came to 11 bases. Germline lookup yields CDR1 SGHVS and CDR2 FQNEAQ. This CDR3 is 13 amino acids long. Here the CDR3 DNA reads TGTGCCAGCAGCTTAGTCCCAGGTCTAGAGCAGTACTTC. It yields the protein CASSLVPGLEQYF. Using reference TRBV7-8 and TRBJ2-7 for the parts outside the CDR3, the full variable domain is GAGVSQSPRYKVAKRGQDVALRCDPISGHVSLFWYQQALGQGPEFLTYFQNEAQLDKSGLPSDRFFAERPEGSVSTLKIQRTQQEDSAVYLCASSLVPGLEQYFGPGTRLTVT.

The chain links TRBV28 to TRBJ2-2, with D perhaps being TRBD1 or TRBD2 (5 bases each). Per the germline V gene, CDR1 is MDHEN and CDR2 is SYDVKM. The CDR3 is made up of 17 amino acids. Trimming pared 2 bases from V and 5 bases from J, leaving 18 bases between. CDR3 protein: CASSLDSGRVRTGELFF. CDR3 nucleotides: TGTGCCAGCAGTTTAGATTCAGGGAGAGTTAGGACCGGGGAGCTGTTTTTT.

The chain has TRBV19 and TRBJ2-5; D is possibly TRBD2 (6 bases). The CDR3 is made up of 13 amino acids. CDR1 is LNHDA and CDR2 is SQIVND in the germline V gene (reference sequence). Deletions cut 5 bases from V and 4 bases from J, with 11 bases between. In nucleotides, the CDR3 is TGTGCCAGTAGTGATCTGGGGGGAGAGACCCAGTACTTC. Translation: CASSDLGGETQYF. The full variable domain, completed using reference TRBV19 and TRBJ2-5, is DGGITQSPKYLFRKEGQNVTLSCEQNLNHDAMYWYRQDPGQGLRLIYYSQIVNDFQKGDIAEGYSVSREKKESFPLTVTSAQKNPTAFYLCASSDLGGETQYFGPGTRLLVL.

J is TRBJ1-2 and V is TRBV2; perhaps TRBD1 as D (5 bases). Trimming took 6 bases from V and 6 from J, leaving 17 bases between them. Germline V CDR1 and CDR2: SNHLY, FYNNEI. This CDR3 is 14 amino acids long. The CDR3 DNA sequence: TGTGCCAGCAGGCTCCTTCTAAGGGGCAATGGCTACACCTTC. Amino acids: CASRLLLRGNGYTF.

The chain has TRBV7-9 and TRBJ1-5; 7 nucleotides align to TRBD1. The CDR3 is 17 residues long. V shed 5 bases and J 3 bases; nucleotides not matched to a gene: 13. Germline V lookup: CDR1 SEHNR, CDR2 FQNEAQ (reference sequence). The CDR3 nucleotides read TGTGCCAGCAGCCCGGACTCAGGACAGGAATTCAATCAGCCCCAGCATTTT. This codes for CASSPDSGQEFNQPQHF. The whole variable domain, remainder taken from reference TRBV7-9 and TRBJ1-5, is DTGVSQNPRHKITKRGQNVTFRCDPISEHNRLYWYRQTLGQGPEFLTYFQNEAQLEKSRLLSDRFSAERPKGSFSTLEIQRTEQGDSAMYLCASSPDSGQEFNQPQHFGDGTRLSIL.

The rearrangement links TRBV27 to TRBJ1-1; a weak D match, TRBD1 (5 bases). The CDR3 is 16 residues long. Trimming left V 0 bases short and J 1 base short, with 12 bases between. CDR1 MNHEY and CDR2 SMNVEV come from the germline V gene (reference sequence). The CDR3 DNA reads as TGTGCCAGCAGTTTATCGATTCGGGGCACGAACACTGAAGCTTTCTTT. It specifies CASSLSIRGTNTEAFF.

The genes are TRBV3-1 (or the pseudogene TRBV3-2) and TRBJ2-7; D uncertain. V was shortened by 7 bases and J by 3 bases, with 16 bases between the two germline ends. The CDR3 loop spans 14 amino acids. The germline CDR1 and CDR2 sequences are LGHDT and YNNKEL (reference sequence). The CDR3 nucleotides are TGTGCCAGCACCAAACGGTCCACCCACTACGAGCAGTACTTC. This codes for CASTKRSTHYEQYF.

V and J are TRBV7-9 and TRBJ2-3; maybe TRBD2 (5 bases). From germline, CDR1 is SEHNR and CDR2 FQNEAQ (reference sequence). CDR3 length: 12 amino acids. V lost 5 bases and J 6 bases, leaving 9 bases between the germline ends. CDR3 bases: TGTGCCAGCAGCCCGCCGGGGGATACGCAGTATTTT. Protein: CASSPPGDTQYF.

This chain links TRBV5-1 with TRBJ2-7, with TRBD1 matching 10 bases. Trimming at V came to 2 bases and at J to 3 bases, leaving 5 bases not matched to a gene. Germline CDR1 reads SGHRS; CDR2 reads YFSETQ. The CDR3 covers 15 residues. CDR3 loop: CASSLSTGGDYEQYF. As DNA, the CDR3 is TGCGCCAGCAGCTTATCGACAGGGGGCGACTACGAGCAGTACTTC.

This clone was observed a few times. CDR3 in DNA: TGTGCCAGCAGATCTATGAACACTGAAGCTTTCTTT. Translated: CASRSMNTEAFF. The chain links TRBV5-5 to TRBJ1-1; D is undetermined. Germline V gives CDR1 SGHKS, CDR2 YYEKEE (reference sequence). This CDR3 is 12 amino acids long. V was cut by 5 bases and J by 0 bases, with 5 bases left in between.

The V gene is TRBV19, the J gene TRBJ2-4; D might be TRBD2 (5 bases). V was shortened by 4 bases and J by 0 bases, with 13 bases between the two germline ends. There are 16 residues in the CDR3. Germline V CDR1 and CDR2: LNHDA, SQIVND (reference sequence). The CDR3, as DNA: TGTGCCAGTAGTACCGGACTCACCATAGCCAAAAACATTCAGTACTTC. It translates to CASSTGLTIAKNIQYF. The full variable domain, completed using reference TRBV19 and TRBJ2-4, is DGGITQSPKYLFRKEGQNVTLSCEQNLNHDAMYWYRQDPGQGLRLIYYSQIVNDFQKGDIAEGYSVSREKKESFPLTVTSAQKNPTAFYLCASSTGLTIAKNIQYFGAGTRLSVL.

The chain is built from TRBV7-3 and TRBJ1-1, with 10 bases matching TRBD1. Per germline, CDR1 SGHTA and CDR2 FQGTGA. With 6 bases clipped from V and 4 bases from J, the junction kept 5 bases outside the gene matches. There are 14 residues in the CDR3. CDR3 amino acids: CASSLDRGPTEAFF. The CDR3 DNA reads TGTGCCAGCAGTTTAGACAGGGGGCCCACTGAAGCTTTCTTT.

This clone was detected a few times. The genes are TRBV3-1 (or the pseudogene TRBV3-2) and TRBJ1-1; weak D call: TRBD1 (6 bases). CDR3 length: 15 residues. Between the trimmed V and J ends, which lost 0 bases and 11 bases, there was a span of 19 bases. Germline V gene data show CDR1 as LGHDT and CDR2 as YNNKEL (reference sequence). CDR3 nucleotide sequence: TGTGCCAGCAGCCAAGATCGGGGCAGGGGAGCCAAGGCTTTCTTT. Translated: CASSQDRGRGAKAFF.

The chain couples TRBV5-5 to TRBJ2-3; D is unresolved. This CDR3 comprises 16 residues. V was clipped by 1 base and J by 2 bases, with 14 bases between them. CDR1 is SGHKS, CDR2 YYEKEE, per germline (reference sequence). The CDR3 sequence is CASSLFTTGPTDTQYF. The CDR3 DNA is TGTGCCAGCAGCTTGTTTACGACTGGCCCCACAGATACGCAGTATTTT. Full variable domain (outside the CDR3, taken from reference TRBV5-5 and TRBJ2-3): DAGVTQSPTHLIKTRGQQVTLRCSPISGHKSVSWYQQVLGQGPQFIFQYYEKEERGRGNFPDRFSARQFPNYSSELNVNALLLGDSALYLCASSLFTTGPTDTQYFGPGTRLTVL.

J is TRBJ2-3 and V is TRBV7-3; TRBD2 matches at 12 bases. Trimming at V came to 5 bases and at J to 0 bases, leaving 3 bases not matched to a gene. Germline values: CDR1 SGHTA, CDR2 FQGTGA. CDR3 length: 16 amino acids. CDR3 sequence (DNA): TGTGCCAGCAGCCAGCTAGCGGGGGGGAGCACAGATACGCAGTATTTT. This translates into CASSQLAGGSTDTQYF.

The rearrangement uses TRBV6-1 and TRBJ2-7; a weak D match, TRBD1 (5 bases). The CDR3 covers 13 residues. Germline CDR1 is MNHNS and CDR2 is SASEGT. Trimming shortened V by 3 bases and J by 2 bases, and 8 bases separated the two germline ends. The chain's CDR3 is CASSDTGTYEQYF. The CDR3 DNA sequence: TGTGCCAGCAGTGACACAGGTACCTACGAGCAGTACTTC.

This rearrangement joins TRBV9 to TRBJ1-1; D remains ambiguous. V was clipped by 4 bases and J by 5 bases, with 12 bases between them. The V gene's germline CDR1 is SGDLS and CDR2 YYNGEE. The CDR3 has 13 residues. CDR3 amino acids: CASSPTLRTEAFF. The DNA for the CDR3 is TGTGCCAGCAGCCCCACCCTTCGTACTGAAGCTTTCTTT.

V is TRBV7-2 and J is TRBJ2-1; tentatively, D is TRBD1 (5 bases). Germline V gene sequence: CDR1 SGHTA, CDR2 FQGNSA. V was clipped by 1 base and J by 1 base, with 8 bases between them. The CDR3 contains 15 residues. The CDR3 DNA follows: TGTGCCAGCAGCTTAGTCAGGGTGTCCTACAATGAGCAGTTCTTC. Translating it yields CASSLVRVSYNEQFF. Together with reference TRBV7-2 and TRBJ2-1, the CDR3 gives the full variable domain: GAGVSQSPSNKVTEKGKDVELRCDPISGHTALYWYRQSLGQGLEFLIYFQGNSAPDKSGLPSDRFSAERTGGSVSTLTIQRTQQEDSAVYLCASSLVRVSYNEQFFGPGTRLTVL.